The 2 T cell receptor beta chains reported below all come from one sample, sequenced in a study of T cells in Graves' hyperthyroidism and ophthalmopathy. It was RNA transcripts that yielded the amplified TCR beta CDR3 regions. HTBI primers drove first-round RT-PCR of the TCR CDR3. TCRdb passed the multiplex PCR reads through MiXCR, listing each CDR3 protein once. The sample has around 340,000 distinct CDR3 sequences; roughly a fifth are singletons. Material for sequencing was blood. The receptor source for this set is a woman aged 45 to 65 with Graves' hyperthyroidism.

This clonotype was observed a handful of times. CDR3 protein: CAWSVRTGTGARDTQYF. The CDR3 coding sequence is TGTGCCTGGAGTGTACGAACCGGGACAGGGGCGCGAGATACGCAGTATTTT. The V gene is TRBV30, the J gene TRBJ2-3, with 10 bases that match TRBD1. Germline loops: CDR1 GTSNPN, CDR2 SVGIG (reference sequence). V lost 0 bases and J lost 5; bases outside the gene matches: 11. CDR3 length equals 17 residues.

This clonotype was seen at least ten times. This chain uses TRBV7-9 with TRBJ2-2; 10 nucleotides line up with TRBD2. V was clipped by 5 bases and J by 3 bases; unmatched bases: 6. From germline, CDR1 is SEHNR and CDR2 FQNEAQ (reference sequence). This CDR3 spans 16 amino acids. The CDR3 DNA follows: TGTGCCAGCAGCCTCACTAGCGGGACTGACACCGGGGAGCTGTTTTTT. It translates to CASSLTSGTDTGELFF.